This T cell receptor (beta chain) was sequenced in a study of blood T cell repertoires in COVID-19. Study at large: T cells, B-cell-depleted T cells, or PBMCs supplied cDNA or gDNA.

The CDR3 length is 14 residues. Per the germline V gene, CDR1 is LGHDT and CDR2 is YNNKEL (reference sequence). Trimming at V came to 4 bases and at J to 6 bases, leaving 7 bases not matched to a gene. Enrolled during active infection, Seattle patients were then followed longitudinally. Method: immunoSEQ multiplex PCR; TCRdb's copy keeps in-frame clones and lacks some. The sample includes under 50,000 clones, just over 90% of them seen just once. The chain uses TRBV3-1 (or the pseudogene TRBV3-2) and TRBJ2-7, with 9 bases lining up with TRBD2. Sequences were obtained from peripheral blood. The TCR was taken from a man aged 55 to 70 with COVID-19, enrolled during active disease. The CDR3 loop reads CASSPRLSGGEQYF. The CDR3 region has the DNA TGTGCCAGCAGCCCCCGGCTTAGCGGGGGCGAGCAGTACTTC.